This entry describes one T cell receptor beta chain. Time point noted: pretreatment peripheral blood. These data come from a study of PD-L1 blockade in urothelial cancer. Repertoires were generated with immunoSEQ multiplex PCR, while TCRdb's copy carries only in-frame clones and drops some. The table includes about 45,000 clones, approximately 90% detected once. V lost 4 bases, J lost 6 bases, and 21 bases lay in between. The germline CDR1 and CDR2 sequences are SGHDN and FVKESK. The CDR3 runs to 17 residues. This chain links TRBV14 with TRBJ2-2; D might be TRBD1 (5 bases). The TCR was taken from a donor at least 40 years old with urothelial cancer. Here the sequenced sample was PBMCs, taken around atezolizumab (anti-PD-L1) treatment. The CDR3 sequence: CASSPLDNVIGAGELFF. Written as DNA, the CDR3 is TGTGCCAGCAGCCCACTGGACAATGTCATCGGCGCCGGGGAGCTGTTTTTT.